Below, 16 T cell receptor beta chains from the same sample are listed, as sequenced in a study of post-analysis software for immune sequencing data. Overall study results and limits: Higher frequency in patients than in controls was seen for roughly five TRBV segments, with TRBV5-6, TRBV5-1 and TRBV20-1 among them.

cDNA libraries for TCR beta contained unique molecular identifiers. MiXCR, run by TCRdb on the PCR reads, gives a single entry per CDR3 protein. The data contain about 500,000 distinct CDR3 sequences, 45% of them singletons. No antigen has been assigned to these receptors. The material sequenced was blood. The receptors stem from a girl aged 5-17 years with multiple sclerosis.

V is TRBV7-2 and J is TRBJ2-7, with D hard to call. The germline gives CDR1 SGHTA, CDR2 FQGNSA. This CDR3 spans 14 amino acids. With 1 base removed from V and 0 bases from J, the gap between germline ends came to 7 bases. The CDR3 sequence: CASSLVEASYEQYF. In DNA form, the CDR3 reads TGTGCCAGCAGCTTAGTAGAGGCCTCCTACGAGCAGTACTTC.

CDR3: CAISESDRGLYTEAFF. In DNA, the CDR3 is TGTGCCATCAGTGAGTCGGACAGGGGGCTTTACACTGAAGCTTTCTTT. The chain combines TRBV10-3 with TRBJ1-1, with 11 bases that match TRBD1. With 0 bases clipped from V and 3 bases from J, the junction kept 3 bases outside the gene matches. The CDR3 spans 16 residues. The germline gives CDR1 ENHRY, CDR2 SYGVKD.

This clonotype was observed once. Just one base apart from a much larger clone, this may be a read error. The rearrangement uses TRBV29-1 and TRBJ1-2; 11 bases are a match to TRBD1. This CDR3 is 15 amino acids long. The germline gives CDR1 SQVTM, CDR2 ANQGSEA. CDR3 protein: CSVSLDRGRNCGYTF. CDR3 in DNA: TGCAGCGTTTCGCTGGACAGGGGGCGGAACTGTGGCTACACCTTC.

The rearrangement links TRBV7-3 to TRBJ2-3; a weak D match, TRBD1 (5 bases). Germline CDR1 and CDR2: SGHTA and FQGTGA. The CDR3 contains 16 residues. The germline V and J ends were trimmed by 5 bases and 1 base, with 16 bases remaining between them. The DNA of the CDR3 is TGTGCCAGCAGCCGCGGAACAGGCGGTGGCACAGATACGCAGTATTTT. It yields the protein CASSRGTGGGTDTQYF.

This clonotype has more than one count but fewer than ten. The rearrangement links TRBV29-1 to TRBJ2-6; D is unresolved. Germline CDR1 is SQVTM and CDR2 is ANQGSEA. The CDR3 runs 15 residues. V lost 5 bases and J 3 bases, leaving 14 bases between the germline ends. This CDR3 reads CSVTLQIGGANVLTF. Written as DNA, the CDR3 is TGCAGCGTTACCTTGCAAATAGGTGGGGCCAACGTCCTGACTTTC.

There are a few counts of this clonotype. This sequence joins TRBV7-2 and TRBJ2-3; D is undetermined. This CDR3 region has 14 residues. Deletions cut 2 bases from V and 2 bases from J, with 8 bases between. Looked up from germline, CDR1 is SGHTA and CDR2 is FQGNSA. This CDR3 is CASSLLGNTDTQYF. CDR3 nucleotide sequence: TGTGCCAGCAGCTTATTAGGGAACACAGATACGCAGTATTTT.

This clonotype was picked up a small number of times. V is TRBV15 and J is TRBJ2-3, with D perhaps given as TRBD1 or TRBD2 (5 bases each). Germline V gene sequence: CDR1 LNHNV, CDR2 YYDKDF (reference sequence). V lost 0 bases and J lost 1, with 11 bases in between. The CDR3 is 16 amino acids. DNA for the CDR3: TGTGCCACCAGCAGAGATTATGAGGGGCGCACAGATACGCAGTATTTT. Translated: CATSRDYEGRTDTQYF.

V is TRBV5-1 and J is TRBJ2-7; D might be TRBD2 (6 bases). The CDR3 sequence is 13 residues long. The germline gives CDR1 SGHRS, CDR2 YFSETQ. Trimming removed 0 bases from V and 5 bases from J, with 9 bases in between. The CDR3 DNA sequence: TGCGCCAGCAGCTTGGGTATAGCGGACGAGCAGTACTTC. Protein product: CASSLGIADEQYF. Complete variable domain (other parts from reference TRBV5-1 and TRBJ2-7): KAGVTQTPRYLIKTRGQQVTLSCSPISGHRSVSWYQQTPGQGLQFLFEYFSETQRNKGNFPGRFSGRQFSNSRSEMNVSTLELGDSALYLCASSLGIADEQYFGPGTRLTVT.

The chain joins TRBV7-2 to TRBJ2-5, with a weak D call TRBD1 (5 bases). The germline gives CDR1 SGHTA, CDR2 FQGNSA. This CDR3 spans 13 amino acids. Between the trimmed V and J ends, which lost 5 bases and 7 bases, there was a span of 14 bases. The CDR3 loop is CASSDQGWGTQYF. The CDR3 region has the DNA TGTGCCAGCAGCGACCAGGGTTGGGGGACCCAGTACTTC.

This clonotype occurred a few times. The genes are TRBV5-6 and TRBJ1-1; no clear D. Germline lookup yields CDR1 SGHDT and CDR2 YYEEEE. There are 14 residues in the CDR3. Trimming took off 1 base at V and 0 bases at J, with 7 bases between the two ends. The CDR3 loop is CASSLREMNTEAFF. The CDR3 region has the DNA TGTGCCAGCAGCTTGAGGGAAATGAACACTGAAGCTTTCTTT. Full variable domain (rest looked up from reference TRBV5-6 and TRBJ1-1): DAGVTQSPTHLIKTRGQQVTLRCSPKSGHDTVSWYQQALGQGPQFIFQYYEEEERQRGNFPDRFSGHQFPNYSSELNVNALLLGDSALYLCASSLREMNTEAFFGQGTRLTVV.

V gene TRBV9 combines with J gene TRBJ2-1; 12 nucleotides line up with TRBD2. This CDR3 spans 16 amino acids. Germline V gives CDR1 SGDLS, CDR2 YYNGEE. J lost 4 bases, V lost 4 bases, and 6 bases had no gene match. CDR3 sequence: CASSFRLAGVYNEQFF. CDR3 in DNA: TGTGCCAGCAGCTTCCGACTAGCGGGAGTTTACAATGAGCAGTTCTTC.

The J gene is TRBJ2-7, the V gene TRBV10-3; D unresolved. Looked up from germline, CDR1 is ENHRY and CDR2 is SYGVKD. The V gene lost 6 bases and the J gene lost 3 bases, with 9 bases spanning the gap. CDR3 length: 12 amino acids. Here the CDR3 DNA reads TGTGCCATCAGCCGCCTGGTCTACGAGCAGTACTTC. It translates to CAISRLVYEQYF.

The V call is TRBV5-1, the J call TRBJ2-5; TRBD2 is a possible D gene (6 bases). The CDR3 consists of 15 residues. V lost 5 bases and J 2 bases, leaving 16 bases between the germline ends. Germline assignment: CDR1 SGHRS and CDR2 YFSETQ. The CDR3 region is CASSFGSQKQETQYF. CDR3 in DNA: TGCGCCAGCAGTTTCGGGAGCCAAAAACAAGAGACCCAGTACTTC. The entire variable domain, with the rest obtained from reference TRBV5-1 and TRBJ2-5, is as follows: KAGVTQTPRYLIKTRGQQVTLSCSPISGHRSVSWYQQTPGQGLQFLFEYFSETQRNKGNFPGRFSGRQFSNSRSEMNVSTLELGDSALYLCASSFGSQKQETQYFGPGTRLLVL.

In its sample, this clonotype was seen a few times. The V and J genes are TRBV5-1 and TRBJ2-3; D may be TRBD2 (5 bases). Trimming took 7 bases from V and 0 from J, leaving 12 bases between them. The CDR3 runs to 14 residues. Looked up from germline, CDR1 is SGHRS and CDR2 is YFSETQ. The CDR3 sequence: CASRASGSTDTQYF. CDR3 in DNA: TGCGCCAGCCGAGCGAGCGGAAGCACAGATACGCAGTATTTT.

This chain joins TRBV7-9 and TRBJ2-7; no reliable D call. With 0 bases removed from V and 3 bases from J, the gap between germline ends came to 9 bases. Looked up from germline, CDR1 is SEHNR and CDR2 is FQNEAQ (reference sequence). This CDR3 has 14 amino acids. CDR3 coding DNA: TGTGCCAGCAGCTTAGCGGTCAAGGGCTACGAGCAGTACTTC. Protein sequence: CASSLAVKGYEQYF.

The genes are TRBV19 and TRBJ2-1; 14 bases match TRBD2. Gene TRBJ2-7 matches the end of the DNA better, so the J call may be wrong. The CDR3 length is 19 residues. Looked up from germline, CDR1 is LNHDA and CDR2 is SQIVND (reference sequence). CDR3 loop: CASSTTTSGRAWRPYEQYF. The DNA for the CDR3 is TGTGCCAGTAGTACGACGACTAGCGGGAGGGCCTGGAGGCCTTACGAGCAGTACTTC.